Presented here are 22 T cell receptor beta chains from one specimen sequenced in a study of cytomegalovirus exposure and HLA in healthy donors. PCR employed 60 Vbeta and 13 Jbeta primers. Profiled with immunoSEQ multiplex PCR; TCRdb holds only in-frame clones, not every one. This table holds under 200,000 clones, about 76% found once. The sample comprised PBMCs. The receptors come from a male donor in good health and CMV-seropositive.

The gene calls are TRBV4-3 and TRBJ2-1; D possibly corresponds to TRBD1 (5 bases). With 0 bases removed from V and 2 bases from J, the gap between germline ends came to 11 bases. Germline-derived CDR1 and CDR2 are LGHNA and YSLEER. The CDR3 length is 16 residues. The CDR3 nucleotides are TGCGCCAGCAGCCAAGACACAGGCGCAACCTACAATGAGCAGTTCTTC. This codes for CASSQDTGATYNEQFF.

The chain carries TRBV6-1 and TRBJ2-7, with D maybe TRBD1 (6 bases). The CDR3 runs to 14 residues. Trimming cost V 7 bases and J 5 bases, with 18 bases left between them. Germline assignment: CDR1 MNHNS and CDR2 SASEGT. The CDR3 DNA follows: TGTGCCAGCATATTAGCAGGGGAGATGGACGAGCAGTACTTC. The encoded protein is CASILAGEMDEQYF.

A single count supports this clone. A junction boundary mismatches the germline segment, possibly from a read error. The chain uses TRBV7-9 and TRBJ2-1, with D perhaps matching TRBD1 (6 bases). Germline V gives CDR1 SEHNR, CDR2 FQNEAQ (reference sequence). The CDR3 runs 12 residues. The CDR3: CSSRRTDNEQFF. The CDR3 bases are TGTTCCAGCAGAAGGACAGACAATGAGCAGTTCTTC.

Only one count was recorded for this clone. The chain joins TRBV4-1 to TRBJ2-3, with TRBD2 identical over 13 bases. V shed 3 bases and J 1 base; nucleotides not matched to a gene: 4. Germline V CDR1 and CDR2: MGHRA, YSYEKL. CDR3 length: 17 residues. The CDR3 coding sequence is TGCGCCAGCAGCCATTCCGGGACTAGCGGGGGCACAGATACGCAGTATTTT. Protein: CASSHSGTSGGTDTQYF.

The rearrangement uses TRBV19 and TRBJ2-7; D perhaps matches TRBD1 (6 bases). V shed 4 bases and J shed 3 bases, with 16 bases lying between them. The CDR3 is made up of 15 amino acids. Germline V gene lookup returns CDR1 LNHDA and CDR2 SQIVND (reference sequence). The CDR3 sequence is CASSNVAGANYEQYF. The CDR3 DNA sequence: TGTGCCAGTAGTAACGTTGCAGGGGCCAACTACGAGCAGTACTTC.

The chain joins TRBV30 to TRBJ1-5, with D possibly being TRBD1 (5 bases). The germline gives CDR1 GTSNPN, CDR2 SVGIG (reference sequence). The CDR3 totals 16 residues. V gave up 2 bases and J gave up 1 base, with 15 bases separating them. The CDR3 DNA sequence: TGTGCCTGGAGTCTAGACGGGGGATGGAGCAATCAGCCCCAGCATTTT. As protein: CAWSLDGGWSNQPQHF.

This chain uses TRBV28 with TRBJ1-1; a possible D gene is TRBD1 (6 bases). The CDR3 is 14 residues long. In germline, CDR1 is MDHEN, CDR2 SYDVKM. The ends were cut back, 8 bases at V and 0 bases at J, with 13 bases in the middle. The CDR3 region has the DNA TGTGCCAGCCAGACCGCAGGGGTGAACACTGAAGCTTTCTTT. Protein: CASQTAGVNTEAFF.

The chain joins TRBV11-2 to TRBJ2-6, with TRBD1 matching 7 bases. After removal of 4 bases from V and 0 bases from J, the junction contained 12 bases not matched to a gene. CDR1 is SGHAT, CDR2 FQNNGV, per germline. The CDR3 is 19 amino acids. CDR3 nucleotide sequence: TGTGCCAGCAGCTCGGTCCGGACAGGTATCCTCTCTGGGGCCAACGTCCTGACTTTC. Protein sequence: CASSSVRTGILSGANVLTF.

This clone has more than one count but fewer than ten. The chain joins TRBV21-1 to TRBJ1-6. TRBV21-1 is a pseudogene locus. The CDR3 is 17 amino acids. CDR3 bases: TGTGCCAGCACCCGAGGCACTCTCTGGTGGCCTAATTCACCCCTCCACTTT. It translates to CASTRGTLWWPNSPLHF.

This clone was picked up a small number of times. The chain combines TRBV28 with TRBJ2-2, with D perhaps matching TRBD2 (5 bases). CDR1 is MDHEN and CDR2 is SYDVKM in the germline V gene. Trimming removed 6 bases at V and 6 bases at J, with 8 bases between. The CDR3 runs to 12 residues. Here the CDR3 reads CASRRVPGELFF. In DNA, the CDR3 is TGTGCCAGCAGGAGGGTACCCGGGGAGCTGTTTTTT.

The chain joins TRBV7-2 to TRBJ2-1; D is possibly TRBD1 (5 bases). Germline CDR1 is SGHTA and CDR2 is FQGNSA. Deletions cut 6 bases from V and 10 bases from J, with 16 bases between. CDR3 length equals 13 residues. This CDR3 is CASSFDSLEEQFF. DNA of the CDR3: TGTGCCAGCAGTTTTGACAGCCTCGAGGAGCAGTTCTTC.

The genes are TRBV6-5 and TRBJ2-3; 9 bases fit TRBD2. The germline V gene encodes CDR1 MNHEY and CDR2 SVGAGI. The CDR3 runs to 15 residues. With 2 bases clipped from V and 5 bases from J, the junction kept 5 bases outside the gene matches. The CDR3 bases are TGTGCCAGCAGTTACGATAGCGGGGGAATAGATACGCAGTATTTT. The encoded protein is CASSYDSGGIDTQYF.

The chain recombines TRBV5-8 with TRBJ2-7; perhaps TRBD1 as D (5 bases). The germline gives CDR1 SGHTS, CDR2 YDEGEE. The V end lost 0 bases, the J end lost 8 bases, and 15 bases lay between the germline ends. CDR3 length: 14 amino acids. CDR3 protein: CASSLGRGIAQQYF. The CDR3 DNA sequence: TGTGCCAGCAGCTTGGGTAGGGGCATTGCCCAGCAGTACTTC.

The V and J genes are TRBV9 and TRBJ2-1, with TRBD2 matching 15 bases. This CDR3 contains 15 residues. V shed 3 bases, J shed 8 bases, and the junction held 3 bases outside the gene matches. CDR1 and CDR2 (germline): SGDLS, YYNGEE. The CDR3 DNA reads as TGTGCCAGCAGCGGGCGGACTAGCGGGGGGGATGAGCAGTTCTTC. It translates to CASSGRTSGGDEQFF.

The chain combines TRBV2 with TRBJ2-4; D is perhaps TRBD1 (6 bases). The CDR3 contains 14 residues. V dropped 7 bases and J dropped 2 bases, with 12 bases sitting between them. Germline V gene lookup returns CDR1 SNHLY and CDR2 FYNNEI. Written as DNA, the CDR3 is TGTGCCAGCACGGACAGCGTCTCCAAAAACATTCAGTACTTC. Amino acids: CASTDSVSKNIQYF. Full variable domain (outside the CDR3, taken from reference TRBV2 and TRBJ2-4): EPEVTQTPSHQVTQMGQEVILRCVPISNHLYFYWYRQILGQKVEFLVSFYNNEISEKSEIFDDQFSVERPDGSNFTLKIRSTKLEDSAMYFCASTDSVSKNIQYFGAGTRLSVL.

The genes are TRBV4-1 and TRBJ2-1, with 8 bases that match TRBD1. After removal of 3 bases from V and 10 bases from J, the junction contained 11 bases not matched to a gene. The germline V gene encodes CDR1 MGHRA and CDR2 YSYEKL. CDR3 length: 15 amino acids. CDR3 bases: TGCGCCAGCAGCCACTCTCATAGCGGACAGGGCGAGCAGTTCTTC. Translation: CASSHSHSGQGEQFF.

The chain carries TRBV25-1 and TRBJ1-3; D uncertain. Trimming left V 3 bases short and J 11 bases short, with 14 bases between. In germline, CDR1 is MGHDK, CDR2 SYGVNS. This CDR3 comprises 13 residues. The CDR3 sequence: CASSDWEASSIYF. CDR3 sequence (DNA): TGTGCCAGCAGTGATTGGGAGGCGAGCTCCATATATTTT.

This clone was seen only a few times. The chain recombines TRBV19 with TRBJ1-1, with D possibly being TRBD1 (6 bases). Trimming cost V 3 bases and J 4 bases, with 6 bases left between them. This CDR3 region has 12 residues. The V gene's germline CDR1 is LNHDA and CDR2 SQIVND (reference sequence). The CDR3 region has the DNA TGTGCCAGTAGTATGACAGGCACTGAAGCTTTCTTT. Its translation is CASSMTGTEAFF.

This chain uses TRBV6-1 with TRBJ2-5; D may be TRBD2 (5 bases). CDR1 and CDR2 (germline): MNHNS, SASEGT. V was shortened by 5 bases and J by 4 bases, with 17 bases between the two germline ends. The CDR3 is 15 residues long. In DNA form, the CDR3 reads TGTGCCAGCAGTCAGACATCTAGCACCCGAGAGACCCAGTACTTC. Protein: CASSQTSSTRETQYF.

This clone was seen only a few times. The gene calls are TRBV30 and TRBJ1-4; D is ambiguous. The CDR3 runs 17 residues. Germline-derived CDR1 and CDR2 are GTSNPN and SVGIG (reference sequence). Trimming removed 1 base from V and 3 bases from J, with 18 bases in between. CDR3 sequence: CAWSEEGRLLPNEKLFF. CDR3 sequence (DNA): TGTGCCTGGAGTGAGGAAGGCAGACTATTACCTAATGAAAAACTGTTTTTT.

V and J are TRBV5-1 and TRBJ1-2, with D uncertain. Germline loops: CDR1 SGHRS, CDR2 YFSETQ. V was clipped by 0 bases and J by 8 bases, with 17 bases between them. The CDR3 has 15 amino acids. The CDR3 DNA reads TGCGCCAGCAGCTTGGCCCGGGAGGGCCCTAGGGGCTACACCTTC. Translated: CASSLAREGPRGYTF.

This clone occurred a few times. J is TRBJ1-1 and V is TRBV30, with D perhaps TRBD1 (5 bases). The V gene's germline CDR1 is GTSNPN and CDR2 SVGIG (reference sequence). The V and J ends lost 3 bases and 0 bases respectively, with 8 bases between them. The CDR3 is made up of 13 amino acids. DNA for the CDR3: TGTGCCTGGAGACCAGGGCTGAACACTGAAGCTTTCTTT. Its protein is CAWRPGLNTEAFF.